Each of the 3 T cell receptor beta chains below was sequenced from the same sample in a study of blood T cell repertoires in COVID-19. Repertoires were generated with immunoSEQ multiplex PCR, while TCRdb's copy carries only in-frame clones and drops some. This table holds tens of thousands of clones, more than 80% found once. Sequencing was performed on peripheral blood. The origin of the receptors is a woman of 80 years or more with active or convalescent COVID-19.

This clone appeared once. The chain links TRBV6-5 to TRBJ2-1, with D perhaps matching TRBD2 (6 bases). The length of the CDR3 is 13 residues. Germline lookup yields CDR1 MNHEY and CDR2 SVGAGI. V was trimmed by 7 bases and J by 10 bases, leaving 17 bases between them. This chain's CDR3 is CASTLDPRGEQFF. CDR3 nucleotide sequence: TGTGCCAGCACCCTGGACCCCCGGGGGGAGCAGTTCTTC.

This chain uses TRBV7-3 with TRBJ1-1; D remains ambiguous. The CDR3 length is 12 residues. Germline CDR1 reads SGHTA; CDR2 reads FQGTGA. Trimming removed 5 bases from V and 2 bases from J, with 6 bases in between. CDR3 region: CASSPDNTEAFF. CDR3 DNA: TGTGCCAGCAGCCCAGATAACACTGAAGCTTTCTTT.

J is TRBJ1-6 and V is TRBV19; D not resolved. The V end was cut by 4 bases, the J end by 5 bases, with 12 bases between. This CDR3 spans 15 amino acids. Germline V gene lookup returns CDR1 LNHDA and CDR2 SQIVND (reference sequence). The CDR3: CASSTGLLDNSPLHF. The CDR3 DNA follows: TGTGCCAGTAGTACCGGACTTCTAGATAATTCACCCCTCCACTTT.